This TCR beta chain was sequenced for a study of blood T cell repertoires in COVID-19. Recruited during active infection, patients (from Seattle) were subsequently followed longitudinally. Study processing details: Reference gene primers were amplified, and this amplification served to estimate nucleated cell counts. Assay used: immunoSEQ multiplex PCR; TCRdb lists only in-frame clones, some missing. Clone size and V and J calls were adopted from that table, with D and trimming inferred from the DNA. In the table there are around 100,000 clones, around 90% of which are singletons. V lost 4 bases and J 7 bases, leaving 19 bases between the germline ends. There are 15 residues in the CDR3. Germline lookup yields CDR1 SGHDN and CDR2 FVKESK.

The sequenced sample consisted of peripheral blood. This sequence was found in a woman between 45 and 65 years old with COVID-19, enrolled during active disease. This chain connects TRBV14 to TRBJ1-2; D may be TRBD1 (6 bases). DNA of the CDR3: TGTGCCAGCAGCCCACGGGACAAACAAGGACCTGGCTACACCTTC. Protein product: CASSPRDKQGPGYTF.